The source of this T cell receptor beta chain is a study of cytomegalovirus exposure and HLA in healthy donors. The method was immunoSEQ multiplex PCR; TCRdb's version includes in-frame clones alone and lacks a portion of them. The table lists roughly 150,000 clones, less than 90% of them singletons. The CDR3 runs 16 residues. V lost 5 bases to trimming and J lost 4 bases; unmatched junction nucleotides: 8. CDR1 and CDR2 (germline): PRHDT, FYEKMQ (reference sequence). This clonotype was sampled from a man aged 25 to 40 in good health and CMV-seropositive. This rearrangement joins TRBV13 to TRBJ2-1, with 10 bases identical to TRBD2. Sequencing was performed on PBMCs. The CDR3 region is CASSRGTSETYNEQFF. In DNA, the CDR3 is TGTGCCAGCAGCAGGGGGACTAGCGAGACTTACAATGAGCAGTTCTTC.